The 24 T cell receptor beta chains below were found in one sample sequenced in a study of blood T cells in healthy people across ages. Together with a sample-barcoded 5' primer, a J-beta primer mix was included in a second PCR lasting roughly 7 to 11 cycles. TCRdb processed the 5' RACE reads anew with MiXCR; each CDR3 protein has one entry. The top ten hold 10% to 12% of the sample, which has 1.5 million to 2 million distinct CDR3 sequences, about 31% seen once. Sequencing input: blood. These receptors were collected from a young woman in good health.

In its sample, this clonotype was seen many times. The gene calls are TRBV7-9 and TRBJ2-1; the match to TRBD2 covers 11 bases. The V and J ends lost 5 bases and 6 bases, in that order; junction bases with no gene match: 3. Germline loops: CDR1 SEHNR, CDR2 FQNEAQ (reference sequence). The CDR3 has 14 residues. CDR3 coding DNA: TGTGCCAGCAGCCCGGGACTAGCGGCCAATGAGCAGTTCTTC. The encoded protein is CASSPGLAANEQFF.

CDR3 loop: CASSLGSPGTGVYEQYF. In nucleotides, the CDR3 is TGTGCCAGCAGTTTAGGGAGCCCCGGGACAGGGGTCTACGAGCAGTACTTC. The chain couples TRBV27 to TRBJ2-7; 10 bases match TRBD1. Trimming cost V 2 bases and J 3 bases; bases outside gene matches: 10. This CDR3 region has 17 residues. CDR1 is MNHEY and CDR2 is SMNVEV in the germline V gene (reference sequence).

This clonotype was counted a single time. Here the CDR3 reads CSARDRTGPNSPLHF. CDR3 nucleotide sequence: TGCAGTGCTAGAGATAGGACAGGGCCTAATTCACCCCTCCACTTT. V usage is TRBV20-1 and J usage is TRBJ1-6, with 8 nucleotides matching TRBD1. Germline assignment: CDR1 DFQATT and CDR2 SNEGSKA (reference sequence). V dropped 0 bases and J dropped 6; count of bases not matched to a gene: 4. This CDR3 has 15 amino acids.

The chain combines TRBV11-2 with TRBJ2-1; 8 bases fit TRBD2. The CDR3 consists of 16 residues. Trimming took 5 bases from V and 9 from J; bases not matched to a gene: 15. Germline V gives CDR1 SGHAT, CDR2 FQNNGV. The CDR3 loop is CASSAGAGGTTSEQFF. CDR3 nucleotides: TGTGCCAGCAGCGCCGGGGCGGGGGGAACAACCAGTGAGCAGTTCTTC.

This clonotype turned up a few times. As DNA, the CDR3 is TGTGCCAGCAGTGGGACAGTCCACACCTACGAGCAGTACTTC. Protein sequence: CASSGTVHTYEQYF. The V gene is TRBV7-2, the J gene TRBJ2-7; TRBD1 aligns across 7 bases. The CDR3 sequence is 14 residues long. From germline, CDR1 is SGHTA and CDR2 FQGNSA. V shed 6 bases and J 2 bases; nucleotides not matched to a gene: 7.

This clonotype has just one count. The genes are TRBV10-3 and TRBJ2-7; 10 bases are shared with TRBD1. Germline assignment: CDR1 ENHRY and CDR2 SYGVKD. The CDR3 contains 14 residues. J lost 7 bases, V lost 1 base, and 4 bases had no gene match. The CDR3, as DNA: TGTGCCATCAGTGAGTTCGACAGGGGGCTTGAGCAGTACTTC. It encodes CAISEFDRGLEQYF.

The V and J genes are TRBV27 and TRBJ2-3; D not certain. Germline values: CDR1 MNHEY, CDR2 SMNVEV (reference sequence). V was cut by 5 bases and J by 0 bases, with 6 bases left in between. The CDR3 contains 13 residues. In nucleotides, the CDR3 is TGTGCCAGCAGTACGCCTAGCACAGATACGCAGTATTTT. This gives the protein CASSTPSTDTQYF.

The rearrangement links TRBV18 to TRBJ2-3; possible D gene TRBD2, 7 bases. The CDR3 is 17 residues long. V was pared by 4 bases and J by 0 bases, with 17 bases between. Germline CDR1 and CDR2: KGHSH and LQKENI. This chain's CDR3 is CASSLRSGDTSTDTQYF. The CDR3 nucleotides read TGTGCCAGCTCACTCCGAAGCGGGGACACTAGCACAGATACGCAGTATTTT.

This chain links TRBV4-1 with TRBJ2-7; perhaps TRBD2 as D (6 bases). Germline CDR1 and CDR2: MGHRA and YSYEKL. The V gene lost 2 bases and the J gene lost 1 base, with 12 bases spanning the gap. This CDR3 spans 15 amino acids. CDR3 amino acids: CASSQSASDSYEQYF. As DNA, the CDR3 is TGCGCCAGCAGCCAATCAGCTAGCGATTCCTACGAGCAGTACTTC.

In its sample, this clonotype was seen a few times. CDR3 region: CASRYTRQTYEQYF. The CDR3 DNA follows: TGTGCCAGCAGATATACTAGGCAAACCTACGAGCAGTACTTC. This chain joins TRBV6-6 and TRBJ2-7; tentative D call: TRBD2 (5 bases). The CDR3 runs 14 residues. V was clipped by 6 bases and J by 2 bases, with 14 bases between them. Germline values: CDR1 MNHNY, CDR2 SVGAGI (reference sequence).

V gene TRBV5-5 combines with J gene TRBJ2-7; no reliable D call. V was pared by 0 bases and J by 3 bases, with 16 bases between. The germline V gene has CDR1 SGHKS and CDR2 YYEKEE (reference sequence). This CDR3 is 16 amino acids long. The CDR3 nucleotides are TGTGCCAGCAGCTTGGCTACAGACCCAACCTACTACGAGCAGTACTTC. The encoded protein is CASSLATDPTYYEQYF.

As to this clonotype: At one boundary the junction diverges from the germline segment, which might be a read error. The genes are TRBV25-1 and TRBJ2-5; TRBD2 matches 8 bases. The CDR3 covers 15 residues. Germline lookup yields CDR1 MGHDK and CDR2 SYGVNS. The CDR3 here is CAGSLFSGNQETQYF. CDR3 sequence (DNA): TGTGCCGGCAGCCTATTTAGCGGGAACCAAGAGACCCAGTACTTC.

This chain connects TRBV18 to TRBJ2-1, with D hard to call. The CDR3 length is 13 residues. From germline, CDR1 is KGHSH and CDR2 LQKENI. Trimming took 0 bases from V and 10 from J, leaving 10 bases between them. DNA for the CDR3: TGTGCCAGCTCACCACCGCAGCTTCCCGAGCAGTTCTTC. Translated, it gives CASSPPQLPEQFF.

V gene TRBV3-1 combines with J gene TRBJ2-5; a possible D gene is TRBD2 (5 bases). V was cut by 1 base and J by 1 base, with 16 bases left in between. Germline assignment: CDR1 LGHDT and CDR2 YNNKEL (reference sequence). The CDR3 extends over 17 amino acids. The CDR3 loop is CASSQGGIDPGQETQYF. CDR3 DNA sequence: TGTGCCAGCAGCCAAGGAGGGATTGATCCAGGCCAAGAGACCCAGTACTTC.

The V call is TRBV11-2, the J call TRBJ1-1; tentatively, D is TRBD1 (6 bases). CDR1 SGHAT and CDR2 FQNNGV come from the germline V gene. The ends were cut back, 5 bases at V and 0 bases at J, with 13 bases in the middle. This CDR3 is 15 amino acids long. The CDR3 protein is CASSPWGPVNTEAFF. The CDR3 region has the DNA TGTGCCAGCAGCCCCTGGGGGCCCGTGAACACTGAAGCTTTCTTT.

This chain connects TRBV7-9 to TRBJ2-3; 10 bases line up with TRBD1. The CDR3 covers 17 residues. The V segment lost 4 bases and the J segment 3 bases; nucleotides outside the gene matches: 10. Germline assignment: CDR1 SEHNR and CDR2 FQNEAQ (reference sequence). The DNA of the CDR3 is TGTGCCAGCAGCTCTACGGTTCGGGGACAGGGGACAGATACGCAGTATTTT. It is translated as CASSSTVRGQGTDTQYF.

This clonotype was seen many times. The junction differs from germline at one of its ends, possibly a read error. The gene calls are TRBV9 and TRBJ2-7; the D is unclear. Germline-derived CDR1 and CDR2 are SGDLS and YYNGEE. The length of the CDR3 is 11 residues. In nucleotides, the CDR3 is TGCGCCAGCAGCGTAGGCTACGAGCAGTACTTC. Its translation is CASSVGYEQYF.

This clonotype was picked up a small number of times. The chain recombines TRBV20-1 with TRBJ1-5, with D possibly TRBD1 on 6 matching bases. The length of the CDR3 is 15 residues. The V and J ends lost 2 bases and 1 base respectively, with 12 bases between them. The V gene's germline CDR1 is DFQATT and CDR2 SNEGSKA (reference sequence). This chain's CDR3 is CSARQGIWSNQPQHF. The CDR3 region has the DNA TGCAGTGCTAGACAGGGGATATGGAGCAATCAGCCCCAGCATTTT.

In regard to this clonotype: Compared with germline, one end of the junction differs, possibly owing to a read error. V and J are TRBV5-1 and TRBJ1-1, with 7 bases fitting TRBD1. CDR1 is SGHRS and CDR2 is YFSETQ in the germline V gene. This CDR3 comprises 14 residues. Here the CDR3 DNA reads TGCGCCGGCAGGATACAGGGGATTAACACTGAAGCTTTCTTT. This codes for CAGRIQGINTEAFF.

This clonotype was picked up a small number of times. CDR3 amino acids: CSALPTSSYNEQFF. The CDR3 coding sequence is TGCAGCGCTCTGCCAACGAGCTCCTACAATGAGCAGTTCTTC. The chain uses TRBV29-1 and TRBJ2-1; no clear D gene. The V end lost 7 bases, the J end lost 0 bases, and 13 bases lay between the germline ends. CDR3 size: 14 residues. The germline V gene encodes CDR1 SQVTM and CDR2 ANQGSEA.

This rearrangement joins TRBV28 to TRBJ1-2, with D unclear. Trimming removed 7 bases at V and 6 bases at J, with 24 bases between. The V gene's germline CDR1 is MDHEN and CDR2 SYDVKM. This CDR3 comprises 16 residues. CDR3 protein: CASTSAGREGIHGYTF. The CDR3 region has the DNA TGTGCCAGCACTTCTGCTGGGAGGGAGGGAATTCATGGCTACACCTTC.

This clonotype has a handful of counts. The genes are TRBV5-1 and TRBJ2-1; 8 nucleotides line up with TRBD1. The germline CDR1 and CDR2 sequences are SGHRS and YFSETQ. The CDR3 runs to 15 residues. The ends lost 3 bases at V and 3 bases at J; junction bases unmatched: 5. The DNA for the CDR3 is TGCGCCAGCAGCTGGGGACAGGCCATCTACAATGAGCAGTTCTTC. It codes for CASSWGQAIYNEQFF.

The V call is TRBV11-2, the J call TRBJ2-1, with 11 nucleotides matching TRBD2. V shed 5 bases and J 4 bases; nucleotides not matched to a gene: 13. The CDR3 spans 18 residues. Germline values: CDR1 SGHAT, CDR2 FQNNGV. DNA for the CDR3: TGTGCCAGCAGCCCCTTCCCTCCCGGGACTAGCGGTTACAATGAGCAGTTCTTC. Translation gives CASSPFPPGTSGYNEQFF.

The gene calls are TRBV20-1 and TRBJ2-2; the match to TRBD2 covers 7 bases. The CDR3 runs 14 residues. V dropped 0 bases and J dropped 6; count of bases not matched to a gene: 4. Germline CDR1 and CDR2: DFQATT and SNEGSKA (reference sequence). The CDR3 region has the DNA TGCAGTGCTAGAGACCAGCGGGGACCCGGGGAGCTGTTTTTT. It yields the protein CSARDQRGPGELFF.